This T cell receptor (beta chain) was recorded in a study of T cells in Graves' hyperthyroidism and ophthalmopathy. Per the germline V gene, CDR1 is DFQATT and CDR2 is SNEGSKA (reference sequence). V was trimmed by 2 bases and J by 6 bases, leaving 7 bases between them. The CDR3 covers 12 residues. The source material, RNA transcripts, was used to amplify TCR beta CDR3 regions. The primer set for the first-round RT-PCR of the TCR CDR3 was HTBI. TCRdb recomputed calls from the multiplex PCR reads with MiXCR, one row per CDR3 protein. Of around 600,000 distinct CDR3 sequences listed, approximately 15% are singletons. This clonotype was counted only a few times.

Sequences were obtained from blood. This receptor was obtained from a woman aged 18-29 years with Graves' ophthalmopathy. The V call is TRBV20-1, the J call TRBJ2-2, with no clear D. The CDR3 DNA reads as TGCAGTGCTAGACTGGAGCCCGGGGAGCTGTTTTTT. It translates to CSARLEPGELFF.